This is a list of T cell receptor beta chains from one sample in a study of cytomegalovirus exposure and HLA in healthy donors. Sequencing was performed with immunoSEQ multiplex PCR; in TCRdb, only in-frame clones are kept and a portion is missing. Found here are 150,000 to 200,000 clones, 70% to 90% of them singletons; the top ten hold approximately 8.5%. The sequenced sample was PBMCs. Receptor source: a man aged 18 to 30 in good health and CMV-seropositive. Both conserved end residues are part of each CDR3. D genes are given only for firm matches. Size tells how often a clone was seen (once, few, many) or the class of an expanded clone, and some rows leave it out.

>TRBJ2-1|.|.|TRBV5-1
CASSYSTNNEQFF
TGCGCCAGCAGCTACTCCACCAACAATGAGCAGTTCTTC
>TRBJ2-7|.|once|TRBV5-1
CASSLEQDSEQYF
TGCGCCAGCAGCTTGGAACAGGATTCCGAGCAGTACTTC
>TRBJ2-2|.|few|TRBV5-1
CASSLNREFGELFF
TGCGCCAGCAGCTTGAACAGGGAATTTGGGGAGCTGTTTTTT
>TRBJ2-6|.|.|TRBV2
CASSGGASGANVLTF
TGTGCCAGCAGTGGGGGAGCCTCTGGGGCCAACGTCCTGACTTTC
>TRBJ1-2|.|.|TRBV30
CAWSVQGSNYGYTF
TGTGCCTGGAGTGTACAGGGATCCAACTATGGCTACACCTTC
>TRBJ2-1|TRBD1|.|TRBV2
CASRTTGGSYNEQFF
TGTGCCAGCAGGACAACAGGGGGCTCCTACAATGAGCAGTTCTTC
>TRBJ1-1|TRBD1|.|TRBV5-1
CASSLRSPQQGLTEAFF
TGCGCCAGCAGCTTGAGGTCTCCCCAACAGGGGTTGACTGAAGCTTTCTTT
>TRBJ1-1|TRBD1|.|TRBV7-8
CASSLPGQGANTEAFF
TGTGCCAGCAGCTTACCGGGACAGGGGGCTAACACTGAAGCTTTCTTT
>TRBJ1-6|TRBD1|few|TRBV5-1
CASSLGQGNSPLHF
TGCGCCAGCAGCTTAGGACAGGGGAATTCACCCCTCCACTTT
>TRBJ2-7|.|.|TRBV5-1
CASQGQDPYEQYF
TGCGCCAGCCAAGGACAAGATCCCTACGAGCAGTACTTC
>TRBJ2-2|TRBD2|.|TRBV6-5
CASSFRLAGGVGELFF
TGTGCCAGCAGTTTTCGACTAGCGGGGGGGGTCGGGGAGCTGTTTTTT
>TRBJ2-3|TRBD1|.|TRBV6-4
CATSGQGVSDTQYF
TGTGCCACCTCGGGACAGGGGGTATCAGATACGCAGTATTTT
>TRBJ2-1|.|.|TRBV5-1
CASSLLQGPNEQFF
TGCGCCAGCAGCTTGTTACAGGGCCCCAATGAGCAGTTCTTC
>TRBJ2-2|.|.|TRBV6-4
CASSDKGGEAGELFF
TGTGCCAGCAGTGACAAGGGCGGGGAGGCCGGGGAGCTGTTTTTT
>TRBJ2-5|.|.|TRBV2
CASRSRTSQETQYF
TGTGCCAGCAGGAGTCGGACTTCCCAAGAGACCCAGTACTTC
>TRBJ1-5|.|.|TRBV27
CASTRGTNQPQHF
TGTGCCAGCACCCGGGGGACCAATCAGCCCCAGCATTTT
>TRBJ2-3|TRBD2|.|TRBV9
CASSAGLAGYGDTQYF
TGTGCCAGCAGCGCGGGACTAGCGGGATACGGGGATACGCAGTATTTT
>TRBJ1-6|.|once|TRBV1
CTSSQDLGSRSSPLHF
TGCACCAGCAGCCAAGATCTAGGCAGTCGAAGTTCACCCCTCCACTTT
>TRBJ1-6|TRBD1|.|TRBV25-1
CASSDLGTGAAPLHF
TGTGCCAGCAGTGATTTAGGGACAGGGGCCGCACCCCTCCACTTT
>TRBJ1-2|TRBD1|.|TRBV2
CASSGQGAFGSYGYTF
TGTGCCAGCAGCGGACAGGGGGCATTCGGTAGCTATGGCTACACCTTC
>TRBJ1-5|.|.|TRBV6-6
CASGLPGGGQHF
TGTGCCAGCGGCCTCCCTGGAGGTGGCCAGCATTTT
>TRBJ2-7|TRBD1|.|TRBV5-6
CASSSTGFYEQYF
TGTGCCAGCAGCTCGACAGGGTTCTACGAGCAGTACTTC
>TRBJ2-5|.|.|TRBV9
CASSVSDRGQTQYF
TGTGCCAGCAGCGTTTCCGATAGGGGTCAGACCCAGTACTTC
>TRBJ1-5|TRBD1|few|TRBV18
CASSLRGQPQHF
TGTGCCAGCTCACTCAGGGGGCAGCCCCAGCATTTT
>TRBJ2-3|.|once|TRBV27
CASSLWAGATGTDTQYF
TGTGCCAGCAGTTTATGGGCAGGGGCGACCGGCACAGATACGCAGTATTTT
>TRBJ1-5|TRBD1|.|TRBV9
CASSSGDRINQPQHF
TGTGCCAGCAGCTCTGGGGACAGGATAAATCAGCCCCAGCATTTT
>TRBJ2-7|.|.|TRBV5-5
CASRPRQDSYEQYF
TGTGCCAGCAGGCCTAGACAGGACTCCTACGAGCAGTACTTC
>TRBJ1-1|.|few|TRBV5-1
CATSLPVNTEAFF
TGCGCCACCAGCCTACCGGTGAACACTGAAGCTTTCTTT
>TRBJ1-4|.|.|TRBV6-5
CASSRTATNEKLFF
TGTGCCAGCAGTCGGACAGCAACTAATGAAAAACTGTTTTTT
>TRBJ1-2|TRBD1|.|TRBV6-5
CASSYGTGEALYGYTF
TGTGCCAGCAGTTACGGGACAGGGGAGGCTCTTTATGGCTACACCTTC
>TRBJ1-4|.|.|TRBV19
CASSISRASATNEKLFF
TGTGCCAGTAGTATAAGCAGGGCGAGTGCAACTAATGAAAAACTGTTTTTT